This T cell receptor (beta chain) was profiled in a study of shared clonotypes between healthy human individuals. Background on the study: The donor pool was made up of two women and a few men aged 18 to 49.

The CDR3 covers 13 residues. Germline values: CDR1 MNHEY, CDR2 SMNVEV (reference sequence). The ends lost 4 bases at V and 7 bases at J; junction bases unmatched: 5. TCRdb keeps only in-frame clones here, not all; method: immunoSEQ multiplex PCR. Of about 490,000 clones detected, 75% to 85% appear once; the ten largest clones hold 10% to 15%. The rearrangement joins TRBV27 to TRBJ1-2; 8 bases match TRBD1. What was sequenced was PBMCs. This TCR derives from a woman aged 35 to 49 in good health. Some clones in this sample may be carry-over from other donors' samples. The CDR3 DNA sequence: TGTGCCAGCAGTTATGACAGGGGATCTGGCTACACCTTC. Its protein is CASSYDRGSGYTF.